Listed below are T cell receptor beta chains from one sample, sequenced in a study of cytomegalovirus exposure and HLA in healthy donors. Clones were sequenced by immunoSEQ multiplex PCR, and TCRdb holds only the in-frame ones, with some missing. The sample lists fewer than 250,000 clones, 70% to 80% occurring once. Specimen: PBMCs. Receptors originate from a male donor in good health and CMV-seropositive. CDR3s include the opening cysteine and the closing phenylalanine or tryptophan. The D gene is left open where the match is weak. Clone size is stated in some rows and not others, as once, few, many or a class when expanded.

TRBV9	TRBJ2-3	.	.	TGTGCCAGCAGCGTTGGAGAGACGTCTAGCACAGATACGCAGTATTTT	CASSVGETSSTDTQYF
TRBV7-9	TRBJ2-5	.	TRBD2	TGTTCCAGCAGCTCACAACTAGCGGGGGGTGAGACCCAGTACTTC	CSSSSQLAGGETQYF
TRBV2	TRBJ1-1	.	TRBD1	TGTGCCAGCAGTGAGCCCCCGACAGGGACGTGGGTGAACACTGAAGCTTTCTTT	CASSEPPTGTWVNTEAFF
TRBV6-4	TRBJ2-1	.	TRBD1	TGTGCCAGCAGTGACTCGCAGGGGGCAGAGGCGCAGTTCTTC	CASSDSQGAEAQFF
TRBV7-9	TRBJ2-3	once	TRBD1	TGTGCCAGCAGCCCTCTGGGACAGGGGATAACAGATACGCAGTATTTT	CASSPLGQGITDTQYF
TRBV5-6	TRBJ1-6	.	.	TGTGCCAGCAGCCGTCGACAGAACTATAATTCACCCCTCCACTTT	CASSRRQNYNSPLHF
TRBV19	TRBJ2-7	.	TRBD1	TGTGCCAGTAGTGTACCGGGGACAGGGGTTCGCGAGCAGTACTTC	CASSVPGTGVREQYF
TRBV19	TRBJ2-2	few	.	TGTGCCAGTAGTATTTCTTTGGACTCCACCGGGGAGCTGTTTTTT	CASSISLDSTGELFF
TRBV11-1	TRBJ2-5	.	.	TGTGCCAGCAGCTTGCGGCTCGAGGGGGAGCAGTACTTC	CASSLRLEGEQYF
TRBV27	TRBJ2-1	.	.	TGTGCCAGCAGTTTATTGGTCCGGGGACTCCTCAATGAGCAGTTCTTC	CASSLLVRGLLNEQFF
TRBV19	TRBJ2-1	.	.	TGTGCCAGCGCCGCGGTAAGCTCCTACAATGAGCAGTTCTTC	CASAAVSSYNEQFF
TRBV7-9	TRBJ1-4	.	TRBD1	TGTGCCAGCAGCCCAACGGGACAGACTAATGAAAAACTGTTTTTT	CASSPTGQTNEKLFF
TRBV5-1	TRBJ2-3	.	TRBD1	TGCGCCAGCAGCCCACAGGGGCGAAGCGGCACAGATACGCAGTATTTT	CASSPQGRSGTDTQYF
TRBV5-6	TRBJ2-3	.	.	TGTGCCAGCAGTCGTGGGACTTTTTACACAGATACGCAGTATTTT	CASSRGTFYTDTQYF
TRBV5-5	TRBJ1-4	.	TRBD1	TGTGCCAGCAGCACGGACAGGGCTTTGGTAAAACTGTTTTTT	CASSTDRALVKLFF
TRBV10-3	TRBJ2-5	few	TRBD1	TGTGCCATCGGGGGACAGGGGAACCAAGAGACCCAGTACTTC	CAIGGQGNQETQYF
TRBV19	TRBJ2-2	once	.	TGTGCCAGTAGTGTTGGCGGAGGAAGACAACCTACCGGGGAGCTGTTTTTT	CASSVGGGRQPTGELFF
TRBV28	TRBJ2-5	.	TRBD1	TGTGCCAGCAGTTTTCGAACAGGGGGGACCCAGTACTTC	CASSFRTGGTQYF
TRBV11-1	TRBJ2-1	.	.	TGTGCCAGCACCCCCTGGCCGGGGGGCCAGCAGGATGAGCAGTTCTTC	CASTPWPGGQQDEQFF
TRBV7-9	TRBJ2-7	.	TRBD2	TGTGCCAGCATTAAACTAGCGGGATCCGACGAGCAGTACTTC	CASIKLAGSDEQYF
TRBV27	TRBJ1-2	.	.	TGTGCCAGCAGTCCCACCAGACAGGACTCCTATGGCTACACCTTC	CASSPTRQDSYGYTF
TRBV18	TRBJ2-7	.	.	TGTGCCAGCTCACCACAAGGGACATTCTCCTACGAGCAGTACTTC	CASSPQGTFSYEQYF
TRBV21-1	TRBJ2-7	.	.	TGTGCCAGCAGGGCGGGACAGTGGAGGGACGAGCAGTACTTC	CASRAGQWRDEQYF
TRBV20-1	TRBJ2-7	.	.	TGCAGTGTGGCCCCCTACGAGCAGTACTTC	CSVAPYEQYF
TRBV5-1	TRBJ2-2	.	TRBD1	TGCGCCAGCAGCTTCATCGCGACAGGGAGTACCGGGGAGCTGTTTTTT	CASSFIATGSTGELFF
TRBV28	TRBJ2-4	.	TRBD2	TGTGCCAGCAGTCATGAAGGACTAGCGGAAGCCAAAAACATTCAGTACTTC	CASSHEGLAEAKNIQYF
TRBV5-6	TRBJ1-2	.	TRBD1	TGTGCCAGCAGCGGTAACAGGGGTGGCTATGGCTACACCTTC	CASSGNRGGYGYTF
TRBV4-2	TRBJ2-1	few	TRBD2	TGTGCCAGCAGCCAAGTGACTAGCGGATTCTACAATGAGCAGTTCTTC	CASSQVTSGFYNEQFF
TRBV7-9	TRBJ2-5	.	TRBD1	TGTGCCAGCAGCTTCGGGACAGGGGTTCGAGAGACCCAGTACTTC	CASSFGTGVRETQYF
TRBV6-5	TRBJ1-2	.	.	TGTGCCAGCAGCGAACCGGGGATAAACTATGGCTACACCTTC	CASSEPGINYGYTF
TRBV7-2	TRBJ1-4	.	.	TGTGCCAGCAGCTCCCCGGGACAAAGAGAAAAACTGTTTTTT	CASSSPGQREKLFF
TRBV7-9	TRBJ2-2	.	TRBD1	TGTGCCAGCAGCTCATCGACAGGGAAGTCCGGGGAGCTGTTTTTT	CASSSSTGKSGELFF
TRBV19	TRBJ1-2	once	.	TGTGCCAGTGCAGAGGGGGGGGCGGATCTCTATGGCTACACCTTC	CASAEGGADLYGYTF
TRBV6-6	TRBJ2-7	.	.	TGTGCCAGCAGCAACTACGAGCAGTACTTC	CASSNYEQYF
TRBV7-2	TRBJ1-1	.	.	TGTGCCAGCAGCTCCCAAATCGTCGGGCGGGGCACTGAAGCTTTCTTT	CASSSQIVGRGTEAFF
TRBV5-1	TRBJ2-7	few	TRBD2	TGCGCCAGCACCTTGACTAGCGCCAGCTCCTACGAGCAGTACTTC	CASTLTSASSYEQYF
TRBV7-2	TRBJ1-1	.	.	TGTGCCAGCAGCTTAGTGGCCAGGCTCCAAGCTTTCTTT	CASSLVARLQAFF
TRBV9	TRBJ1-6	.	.	TGTGCCAGCAGCGTAGGAGTCTCCGAGGGTTCACCCCTCCACTTT	CASSVGVSEGSPLHF
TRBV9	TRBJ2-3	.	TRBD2	TGTGCCAGCAGCGTAGTAGGGACTAGCGAGAGAGTTGCAGATACGCAGTATTTT	CASSVVGTSERVADTQYF